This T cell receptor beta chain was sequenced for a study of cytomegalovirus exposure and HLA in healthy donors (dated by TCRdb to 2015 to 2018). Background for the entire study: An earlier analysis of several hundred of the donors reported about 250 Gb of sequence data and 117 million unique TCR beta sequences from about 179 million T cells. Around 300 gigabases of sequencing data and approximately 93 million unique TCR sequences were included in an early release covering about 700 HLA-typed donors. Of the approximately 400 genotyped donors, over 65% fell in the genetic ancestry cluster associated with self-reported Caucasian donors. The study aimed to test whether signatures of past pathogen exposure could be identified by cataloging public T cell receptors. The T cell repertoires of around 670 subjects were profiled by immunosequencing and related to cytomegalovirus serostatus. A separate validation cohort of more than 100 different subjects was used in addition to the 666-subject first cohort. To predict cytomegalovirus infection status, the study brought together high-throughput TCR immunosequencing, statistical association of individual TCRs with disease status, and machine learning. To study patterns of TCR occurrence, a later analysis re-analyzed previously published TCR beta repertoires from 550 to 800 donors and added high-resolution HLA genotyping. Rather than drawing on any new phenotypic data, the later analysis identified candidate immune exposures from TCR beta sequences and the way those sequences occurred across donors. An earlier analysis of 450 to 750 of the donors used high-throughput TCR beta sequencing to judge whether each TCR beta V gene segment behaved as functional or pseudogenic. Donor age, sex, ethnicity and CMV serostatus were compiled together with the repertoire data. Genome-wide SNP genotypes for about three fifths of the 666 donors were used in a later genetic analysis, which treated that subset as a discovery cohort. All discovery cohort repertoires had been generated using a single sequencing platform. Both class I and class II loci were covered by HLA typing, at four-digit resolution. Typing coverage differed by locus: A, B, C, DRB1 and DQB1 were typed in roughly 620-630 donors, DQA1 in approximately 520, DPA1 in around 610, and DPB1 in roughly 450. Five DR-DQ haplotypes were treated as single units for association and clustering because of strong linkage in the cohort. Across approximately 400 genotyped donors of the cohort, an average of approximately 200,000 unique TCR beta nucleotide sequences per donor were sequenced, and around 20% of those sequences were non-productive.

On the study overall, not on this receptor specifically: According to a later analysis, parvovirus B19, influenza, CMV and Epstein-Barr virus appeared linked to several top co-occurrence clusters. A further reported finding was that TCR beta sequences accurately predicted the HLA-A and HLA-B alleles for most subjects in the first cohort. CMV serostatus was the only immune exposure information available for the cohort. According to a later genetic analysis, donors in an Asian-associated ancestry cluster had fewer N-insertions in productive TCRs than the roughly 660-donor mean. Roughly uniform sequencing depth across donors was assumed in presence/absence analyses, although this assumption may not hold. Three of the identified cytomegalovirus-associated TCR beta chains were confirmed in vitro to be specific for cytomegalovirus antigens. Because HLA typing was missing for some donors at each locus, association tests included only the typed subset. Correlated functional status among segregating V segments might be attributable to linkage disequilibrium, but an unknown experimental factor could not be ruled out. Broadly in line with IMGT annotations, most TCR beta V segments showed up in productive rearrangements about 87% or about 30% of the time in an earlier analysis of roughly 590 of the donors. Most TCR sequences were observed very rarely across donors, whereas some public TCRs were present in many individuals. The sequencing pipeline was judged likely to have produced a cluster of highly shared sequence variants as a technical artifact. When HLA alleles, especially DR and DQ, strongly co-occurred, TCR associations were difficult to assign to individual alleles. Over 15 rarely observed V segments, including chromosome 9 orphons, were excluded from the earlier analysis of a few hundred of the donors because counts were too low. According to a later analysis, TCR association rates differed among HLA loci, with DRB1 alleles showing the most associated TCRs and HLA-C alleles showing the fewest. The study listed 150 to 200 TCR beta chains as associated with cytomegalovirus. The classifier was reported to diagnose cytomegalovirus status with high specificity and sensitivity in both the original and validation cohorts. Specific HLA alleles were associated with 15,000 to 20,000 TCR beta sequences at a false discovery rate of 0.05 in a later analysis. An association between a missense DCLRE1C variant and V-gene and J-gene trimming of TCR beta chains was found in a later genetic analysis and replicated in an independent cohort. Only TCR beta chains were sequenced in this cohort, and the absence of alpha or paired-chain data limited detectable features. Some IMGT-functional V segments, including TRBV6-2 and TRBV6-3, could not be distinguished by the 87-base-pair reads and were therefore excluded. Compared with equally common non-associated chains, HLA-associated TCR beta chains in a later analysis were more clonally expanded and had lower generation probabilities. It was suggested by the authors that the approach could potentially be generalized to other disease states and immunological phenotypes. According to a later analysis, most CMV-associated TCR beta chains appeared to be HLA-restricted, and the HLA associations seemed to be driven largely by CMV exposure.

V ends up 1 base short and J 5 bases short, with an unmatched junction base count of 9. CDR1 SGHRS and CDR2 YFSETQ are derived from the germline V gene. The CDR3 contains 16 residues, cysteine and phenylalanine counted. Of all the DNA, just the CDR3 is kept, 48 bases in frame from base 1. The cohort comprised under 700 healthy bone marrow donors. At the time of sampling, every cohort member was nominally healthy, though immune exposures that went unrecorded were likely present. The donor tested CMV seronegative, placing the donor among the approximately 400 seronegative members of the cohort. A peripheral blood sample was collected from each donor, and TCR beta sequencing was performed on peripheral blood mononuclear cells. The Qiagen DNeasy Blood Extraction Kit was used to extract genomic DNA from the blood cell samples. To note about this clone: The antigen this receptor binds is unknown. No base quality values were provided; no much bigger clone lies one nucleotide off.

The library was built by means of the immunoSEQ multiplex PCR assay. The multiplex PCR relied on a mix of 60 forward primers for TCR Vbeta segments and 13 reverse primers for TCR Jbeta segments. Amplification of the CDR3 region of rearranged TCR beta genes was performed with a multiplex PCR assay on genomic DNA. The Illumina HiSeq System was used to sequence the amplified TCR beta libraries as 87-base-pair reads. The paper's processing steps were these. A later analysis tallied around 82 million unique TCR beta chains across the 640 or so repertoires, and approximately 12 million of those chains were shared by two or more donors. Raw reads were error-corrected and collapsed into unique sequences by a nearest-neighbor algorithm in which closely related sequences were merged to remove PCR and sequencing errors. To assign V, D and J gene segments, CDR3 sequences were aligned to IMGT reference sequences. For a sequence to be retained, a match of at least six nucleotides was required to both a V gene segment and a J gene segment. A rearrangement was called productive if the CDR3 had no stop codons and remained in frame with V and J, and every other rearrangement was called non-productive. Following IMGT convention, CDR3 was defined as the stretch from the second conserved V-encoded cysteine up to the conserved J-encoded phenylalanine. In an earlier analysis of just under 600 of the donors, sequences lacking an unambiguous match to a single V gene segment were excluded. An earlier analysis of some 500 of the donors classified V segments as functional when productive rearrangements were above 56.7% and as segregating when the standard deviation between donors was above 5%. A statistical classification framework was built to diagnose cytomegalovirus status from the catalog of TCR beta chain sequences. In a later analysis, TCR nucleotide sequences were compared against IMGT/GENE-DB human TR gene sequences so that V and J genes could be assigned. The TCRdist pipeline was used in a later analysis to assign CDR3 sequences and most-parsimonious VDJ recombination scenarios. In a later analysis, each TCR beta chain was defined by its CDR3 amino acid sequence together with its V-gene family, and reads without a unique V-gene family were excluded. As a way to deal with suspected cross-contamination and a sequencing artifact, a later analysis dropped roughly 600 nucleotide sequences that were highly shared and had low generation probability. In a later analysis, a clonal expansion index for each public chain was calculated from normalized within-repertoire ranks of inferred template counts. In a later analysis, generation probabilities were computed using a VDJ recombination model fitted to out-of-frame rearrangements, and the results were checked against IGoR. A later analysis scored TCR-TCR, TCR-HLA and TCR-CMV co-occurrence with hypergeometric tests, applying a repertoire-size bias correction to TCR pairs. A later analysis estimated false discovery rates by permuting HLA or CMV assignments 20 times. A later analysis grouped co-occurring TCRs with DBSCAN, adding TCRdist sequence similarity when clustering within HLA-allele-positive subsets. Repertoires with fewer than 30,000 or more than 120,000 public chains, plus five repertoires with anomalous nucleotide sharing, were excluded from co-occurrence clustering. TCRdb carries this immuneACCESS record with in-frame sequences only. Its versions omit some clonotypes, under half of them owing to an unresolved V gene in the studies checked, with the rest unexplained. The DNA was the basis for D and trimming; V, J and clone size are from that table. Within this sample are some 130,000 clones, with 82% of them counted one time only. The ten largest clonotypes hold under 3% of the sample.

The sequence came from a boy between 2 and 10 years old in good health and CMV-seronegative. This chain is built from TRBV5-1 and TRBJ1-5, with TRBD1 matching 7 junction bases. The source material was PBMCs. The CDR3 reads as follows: CASSLSPQGEDQPQHF. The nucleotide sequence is TGCGCCAGCAGCTTGTCCCCTCAGGGGGAAGATCAGCCCCAGCATTTT.